This T cell receptor beta chain derives from a study of radiation and T cells in renal cell carcinoma. Study-wide results and caveats: Top tumor clonotypes rose in blood 2 weeks post-radiation, then contracted.

On this clone itself: The antigen is undetermined.

Method: immunoSEQ multiplex PCR; TCRdb's copy keeps in-frame clones and lacks some. The sample includes over 30,000 clones, roughly 80% of them seen just once. Documented time point: blood 4 weeks post-SBRT, at nephrectomy. The treatment was: 15 Gy SBRT to primary tumor, nephrectomy 4 weeks later. The CDR3 is made up of 15 amino acids. J was trimmed by 5 bases and V by 5 bases; bases with no gene match: 7. Germline V lookup: CDR1 SGHAT, CDR2 FQNNGV. The sequencing here drew on blood, taken from a patient whose treatment included radiotherapy and nephrectomy. This receptor was taken from a man in his 60s with renal cell carcinoma. V usage is TRBV11-2 and J usage is TRBJ2-5; TRBD2 agrees at 11 bases. The CDR3 here is CASSISGRVAETQYF. In DNA form, the CDR3 reads TGTGCCAGCAGCATTAGCGGGAGGGTTGCGGAGACCCAGTACTTC.